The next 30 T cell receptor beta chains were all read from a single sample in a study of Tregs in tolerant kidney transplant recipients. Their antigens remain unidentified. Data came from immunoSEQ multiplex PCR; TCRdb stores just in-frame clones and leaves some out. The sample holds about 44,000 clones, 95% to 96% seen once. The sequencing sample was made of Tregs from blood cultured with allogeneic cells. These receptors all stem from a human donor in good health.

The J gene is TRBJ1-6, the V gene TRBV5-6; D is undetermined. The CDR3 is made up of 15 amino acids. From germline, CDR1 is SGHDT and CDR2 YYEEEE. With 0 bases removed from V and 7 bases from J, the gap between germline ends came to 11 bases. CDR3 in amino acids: CASSLVGLWNSPLHF. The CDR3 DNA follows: TGTGCCAGCAGCTTGGTAGGCCTTTGGAATTCACCCCTCCACTTT.

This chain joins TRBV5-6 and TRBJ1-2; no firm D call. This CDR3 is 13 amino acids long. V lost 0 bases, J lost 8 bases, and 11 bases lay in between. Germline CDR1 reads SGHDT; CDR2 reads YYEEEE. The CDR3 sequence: CASSLVGFWGYTF. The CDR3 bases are TGTGCCAGCAGCTTGGTAGGGTTTTGGGGCTACACCTTC.

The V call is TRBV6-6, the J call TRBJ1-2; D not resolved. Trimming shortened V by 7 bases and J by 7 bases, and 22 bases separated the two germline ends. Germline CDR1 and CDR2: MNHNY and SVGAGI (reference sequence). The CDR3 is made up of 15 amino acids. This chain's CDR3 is CASKWGSGPGSGYTF. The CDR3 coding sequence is TGTGCCAGCAAGTGGGGTTCAGGCCCTGGGTCTGGCTACACCTTC.

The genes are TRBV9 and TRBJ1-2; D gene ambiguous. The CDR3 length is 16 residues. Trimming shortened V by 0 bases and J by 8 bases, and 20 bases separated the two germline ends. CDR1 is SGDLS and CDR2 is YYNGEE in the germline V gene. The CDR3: CASSVAGNSPSSGYTF. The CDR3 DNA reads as TGTGCCAGCAGCGTAGCTGGGAATTCACCCTCTAGCGGCTACACCTTC.

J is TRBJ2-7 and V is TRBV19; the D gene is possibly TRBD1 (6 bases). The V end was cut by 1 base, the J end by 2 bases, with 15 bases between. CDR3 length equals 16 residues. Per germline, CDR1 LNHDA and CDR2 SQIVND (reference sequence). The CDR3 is CASSIGLLRGTYEQYF. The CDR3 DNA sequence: TGTGCCAGTAGTATAGGTTTGTTGAGGGGGACCTACGAGCAGTACTTC.

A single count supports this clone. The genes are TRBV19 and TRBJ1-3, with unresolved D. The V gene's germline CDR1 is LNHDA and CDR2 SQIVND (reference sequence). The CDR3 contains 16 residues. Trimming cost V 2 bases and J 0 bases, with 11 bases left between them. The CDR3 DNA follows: TGTGCCAGTAGTATAAAGCAGGCAAGCTCTGGAAACACCATATATTTT. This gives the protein CASSIKQASSGNTIYF.

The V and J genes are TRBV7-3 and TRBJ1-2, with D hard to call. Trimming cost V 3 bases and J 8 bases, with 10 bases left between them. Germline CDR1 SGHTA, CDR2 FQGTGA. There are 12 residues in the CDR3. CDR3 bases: TGTGCCAGCAGCTTCAGGACCGGGGGCTACACCTTC. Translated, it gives CASSFRTGGYTF.

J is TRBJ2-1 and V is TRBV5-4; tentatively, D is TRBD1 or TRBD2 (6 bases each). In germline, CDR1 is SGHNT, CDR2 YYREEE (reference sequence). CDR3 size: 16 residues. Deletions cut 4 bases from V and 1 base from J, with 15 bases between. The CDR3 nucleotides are TGTGCCAGCAGCCTTGGGGGGCTAAAGTCCTACAATGAGCAGTTCTTC. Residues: CASSLGGLKSYNEQFF.

CDR3 coding DNA: TGTGCCAGCAGCGTAGCCAATCACTATGGCTACACCTTC. Translated, it gives CASSVANHYGYTF. The chain uses TRBV9 and TRBJ1-2; no clear D. This CDR3 has 13 residues. Germline loops: CDR1 SGDLS, CDR2 YYNGEE. Trimming left V 0 bases short and J 3 bases short, with 6 bases between. The complete variable domain, with remaining parts taken from reference TRBV9 and TRBJ1-2, reads DSGVTQTPKHLITATGQRVTLRCSPRSGDLSVYWYQQSLDQGLQFLIQYYNGEERAKGNILERFSAQQFPDLHSELNLSSLELGDSALYFCASSVANHYGYTFGSGTRLTVV.

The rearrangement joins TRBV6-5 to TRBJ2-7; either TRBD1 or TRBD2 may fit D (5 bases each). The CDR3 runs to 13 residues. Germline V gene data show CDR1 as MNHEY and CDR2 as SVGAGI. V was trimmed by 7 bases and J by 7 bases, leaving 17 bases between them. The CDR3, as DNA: TGTGCCAGCACCCCGGGACCTGGGCGAGAGCAGTACTTC. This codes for CASTPGPGREQYF.

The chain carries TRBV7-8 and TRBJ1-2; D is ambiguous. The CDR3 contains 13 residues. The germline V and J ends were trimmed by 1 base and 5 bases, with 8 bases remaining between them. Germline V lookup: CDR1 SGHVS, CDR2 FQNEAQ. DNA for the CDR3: TGTGCCAGCAGCTTAGGGCATGGGTATGGCTACACCTTC. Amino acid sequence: CASSLGHGYGYTF.

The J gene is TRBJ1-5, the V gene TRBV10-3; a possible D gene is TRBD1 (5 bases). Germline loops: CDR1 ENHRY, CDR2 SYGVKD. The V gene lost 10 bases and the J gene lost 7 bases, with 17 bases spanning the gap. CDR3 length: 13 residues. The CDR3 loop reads CATRGAGIQPQHF. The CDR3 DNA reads TGTGCCACCCGGGGCGCGGGTATCCAGCCCCAGCATTTT.

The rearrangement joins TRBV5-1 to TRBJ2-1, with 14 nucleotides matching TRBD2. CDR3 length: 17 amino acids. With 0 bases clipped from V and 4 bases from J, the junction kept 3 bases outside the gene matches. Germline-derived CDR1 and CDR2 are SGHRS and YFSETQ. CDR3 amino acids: CASSLGLAGGPYNEQFF. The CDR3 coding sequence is TGCGCCAGCAGCTTGGGACTAGCGGGGGGGCCGTACAATGAGCAGTTCTTC.

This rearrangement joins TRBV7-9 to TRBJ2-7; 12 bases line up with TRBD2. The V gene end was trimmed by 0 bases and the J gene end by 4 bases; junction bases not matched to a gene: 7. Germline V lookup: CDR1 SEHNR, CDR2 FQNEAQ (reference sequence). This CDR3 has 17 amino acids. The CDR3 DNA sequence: TGTGCCAGCAGCTTAGCCCCTAGCGGGAGGGCCCGGTACGAGCAGTACTTC. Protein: CASSLAPSGRARYEQYF. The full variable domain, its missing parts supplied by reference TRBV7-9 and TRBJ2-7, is DTGVSQNPRHKITKRGQNVTFRCDPISEHNRLYWYRQTLGQGPEFLTYFQNEAQLEKSRLLSDRFSAERPKGSFSTLEIQRTEQGDSAMYLCASSLAPSGRARYEQYFGPGTRLTVT.

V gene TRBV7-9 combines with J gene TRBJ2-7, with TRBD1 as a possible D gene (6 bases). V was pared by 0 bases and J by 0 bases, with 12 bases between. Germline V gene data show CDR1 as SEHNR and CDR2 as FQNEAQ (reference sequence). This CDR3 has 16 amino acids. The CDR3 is CASSLAGAPISYEQYF. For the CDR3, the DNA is TGTGCCAGCAGCTTAGCGGGGGCACCAATCTCCTACGAGCAGTACTTC.

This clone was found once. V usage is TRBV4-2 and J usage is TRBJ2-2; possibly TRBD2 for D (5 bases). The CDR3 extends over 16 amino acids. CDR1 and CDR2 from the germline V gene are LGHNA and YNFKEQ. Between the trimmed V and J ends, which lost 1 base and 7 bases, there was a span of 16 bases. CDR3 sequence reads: CASSQANLRVGGELFF. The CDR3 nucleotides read TGTGCCAGCAGCCAAGCCAATTTGCGGGTCGGCGGGGAGCTGTTTTTT.

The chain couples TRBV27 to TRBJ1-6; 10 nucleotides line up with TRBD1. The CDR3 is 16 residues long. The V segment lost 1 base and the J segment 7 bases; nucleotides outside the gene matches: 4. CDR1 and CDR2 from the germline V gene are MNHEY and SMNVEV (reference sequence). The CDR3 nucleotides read TGTGCCAGCAGTTTATGGGGGGACAGGGGAAATTCACCCCTCCACTTT. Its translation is CASSLWGDRGNSPLHF.

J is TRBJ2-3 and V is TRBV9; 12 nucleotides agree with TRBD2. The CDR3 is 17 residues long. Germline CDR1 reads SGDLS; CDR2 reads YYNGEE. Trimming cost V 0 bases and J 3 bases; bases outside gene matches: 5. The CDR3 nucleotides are TGTGCCAGCAGCGTAGGACTAGCGGGAGTATCGACAGATACGCAGTATTTT. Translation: CASSVGLAGVSTDTQYF.

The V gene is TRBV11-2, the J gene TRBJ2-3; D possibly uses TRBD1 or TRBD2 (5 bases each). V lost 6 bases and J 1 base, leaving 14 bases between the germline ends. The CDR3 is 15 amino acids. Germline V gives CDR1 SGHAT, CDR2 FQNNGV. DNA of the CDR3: TGTGCCAGCAGGGGGGTGCGGGCTGGCACAGATACGCAGTATTTT. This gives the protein CASRGVRAGTDTQYF.

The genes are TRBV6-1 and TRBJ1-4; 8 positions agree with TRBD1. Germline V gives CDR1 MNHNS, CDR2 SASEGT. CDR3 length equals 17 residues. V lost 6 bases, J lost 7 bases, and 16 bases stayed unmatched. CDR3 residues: CASRENFGQGIGEKLFF. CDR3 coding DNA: TGTGCCAGCAGGGAAAACTTTGGACAGGGTATTGGTGAAAAACTGTTTTTT.

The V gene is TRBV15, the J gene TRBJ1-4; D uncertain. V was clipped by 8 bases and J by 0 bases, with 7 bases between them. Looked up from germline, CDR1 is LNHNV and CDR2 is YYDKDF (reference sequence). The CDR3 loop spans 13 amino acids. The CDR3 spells CATGAPTNEKLFF. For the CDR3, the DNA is TGTGCCACCGGTGCTCCAACTAATGAAAAACTGTTTTTT.

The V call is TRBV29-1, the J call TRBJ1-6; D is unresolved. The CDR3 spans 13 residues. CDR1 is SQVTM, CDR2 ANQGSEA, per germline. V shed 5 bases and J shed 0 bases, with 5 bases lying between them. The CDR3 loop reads CSVRSSYNSPLHF. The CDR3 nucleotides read TGCAGCGTTAGGAGCTCCTATAATTCACCCCTCCACTTT.

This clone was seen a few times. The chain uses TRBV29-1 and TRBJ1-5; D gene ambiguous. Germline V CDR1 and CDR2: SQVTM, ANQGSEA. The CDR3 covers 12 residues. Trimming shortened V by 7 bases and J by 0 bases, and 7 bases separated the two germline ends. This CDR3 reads CSAGHSNQPQHF. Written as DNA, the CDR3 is TGCAGCGCGGGTCATAGCAATCAGCCCCAGCATTTT.

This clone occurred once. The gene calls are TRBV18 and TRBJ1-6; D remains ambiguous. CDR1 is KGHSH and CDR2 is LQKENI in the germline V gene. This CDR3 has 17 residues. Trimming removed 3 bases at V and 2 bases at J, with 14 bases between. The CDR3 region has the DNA TGTGCCAGCTCACCGGGCCGAGGGAGTCCCTATAATTCACCCCTCCACTTT. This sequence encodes CASSPGRGSPYNSPLHF.

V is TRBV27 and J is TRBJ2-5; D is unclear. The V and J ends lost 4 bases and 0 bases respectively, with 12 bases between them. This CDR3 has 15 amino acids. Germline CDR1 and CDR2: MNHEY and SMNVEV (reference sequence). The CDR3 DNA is TGTGCCAGCAGTTGGGTCGGACGGCACCAAGAGACCCAGTACTTC. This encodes CASSWVGRHQETQYF.

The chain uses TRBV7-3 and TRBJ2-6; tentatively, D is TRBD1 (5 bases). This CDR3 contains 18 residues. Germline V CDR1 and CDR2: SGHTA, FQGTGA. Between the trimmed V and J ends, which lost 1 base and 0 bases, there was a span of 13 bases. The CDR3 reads CASSLNAAGYSGANVLTF. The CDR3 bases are TGTGCCAGCAGCTTAAATGCGGCAGGGTACTCTGGGGCCAACGTCCTGACTTTC.

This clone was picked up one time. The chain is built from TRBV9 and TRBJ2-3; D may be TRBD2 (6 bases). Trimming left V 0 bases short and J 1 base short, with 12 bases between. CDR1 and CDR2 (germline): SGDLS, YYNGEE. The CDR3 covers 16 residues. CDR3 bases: TGTGCCAGCAGCGTAGCGGCGGGACTGGGCACAGATACGCAGTATTTT. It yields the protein CASSVAAGLGTDTQYF.

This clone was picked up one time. CDR3 in amino acids: CASSEGGPQYF. The CDR3 DNA follows: TGTGCCAGCAGTGAGGGGGGGCCGCAGTATTTT. This chain uses TRBV2 with TRBJ2-3; D possibly corresponds to TRBD2 (7 bases). Trimming stripped 3 bases from V and 10 bases from J, with 8 bases between. CDR1 is SNHLY and CDR2 is FYNNEI in the germline V gene. The CDR3 contains 11 residues.

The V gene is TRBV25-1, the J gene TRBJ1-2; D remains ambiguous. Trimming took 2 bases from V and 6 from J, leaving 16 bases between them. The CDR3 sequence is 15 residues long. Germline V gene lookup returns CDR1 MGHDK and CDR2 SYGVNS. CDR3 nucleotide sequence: TGTGCCAGCAGTGAACTTGGAACGGCTACTAATGGCTACACCTTC. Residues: CASSELGTATNGYTF.

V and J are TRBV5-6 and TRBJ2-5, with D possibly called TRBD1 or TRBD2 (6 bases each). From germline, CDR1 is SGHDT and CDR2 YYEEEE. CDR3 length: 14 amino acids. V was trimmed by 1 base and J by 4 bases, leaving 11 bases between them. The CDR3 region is CASSLWGAGETQYF. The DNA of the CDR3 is TGTGCCAGCAGCTTGTGGGGGGCGGGAGAGACCCAGTACTTC. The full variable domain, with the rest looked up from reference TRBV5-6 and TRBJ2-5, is DAGVTQSPTHLIKTRGQQVTLRCSPKSGHDTVSWYQQALGQGPQFIFQYYEEEERQRGNFPDRFSGHQFPNYSSELNVNALLLGDSALYLCASSLWGAGETQYFGPGTRLLVL.